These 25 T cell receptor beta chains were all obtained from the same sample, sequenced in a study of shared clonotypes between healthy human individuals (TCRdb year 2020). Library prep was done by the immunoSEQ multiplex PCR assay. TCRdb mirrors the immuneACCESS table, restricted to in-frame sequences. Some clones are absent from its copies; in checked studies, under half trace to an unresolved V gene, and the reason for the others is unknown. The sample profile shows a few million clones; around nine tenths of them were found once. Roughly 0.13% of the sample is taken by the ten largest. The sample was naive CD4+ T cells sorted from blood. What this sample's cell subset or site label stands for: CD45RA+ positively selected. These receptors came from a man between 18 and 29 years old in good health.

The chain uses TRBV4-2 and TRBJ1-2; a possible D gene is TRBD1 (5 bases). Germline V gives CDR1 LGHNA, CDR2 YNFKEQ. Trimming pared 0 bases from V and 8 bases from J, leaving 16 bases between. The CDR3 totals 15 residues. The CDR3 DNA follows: TGTGCCAGCAGCCAAGATTCCGGGACCTACCGCGGCTACACCTTC. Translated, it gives CASSQDSGTYRGYTF.

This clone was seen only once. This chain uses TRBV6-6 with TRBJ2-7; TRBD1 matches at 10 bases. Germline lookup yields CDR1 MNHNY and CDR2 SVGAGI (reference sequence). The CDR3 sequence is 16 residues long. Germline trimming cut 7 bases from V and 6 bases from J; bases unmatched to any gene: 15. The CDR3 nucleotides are TGTGCCAGCACCATAACTGTACGGGACAGGGGTCTCGAGCAGTACTTC. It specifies CASTITVRDRGLEQYF.

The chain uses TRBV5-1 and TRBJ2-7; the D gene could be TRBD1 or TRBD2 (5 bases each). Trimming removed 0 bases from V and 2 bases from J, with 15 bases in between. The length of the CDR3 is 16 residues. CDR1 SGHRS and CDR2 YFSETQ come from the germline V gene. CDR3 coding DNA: TGCGCCAGCAGCTTGGCCGGGGCAGAAACAACCTACGAGCAGTACTTC. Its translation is CASSLAGAETTYEQYF.

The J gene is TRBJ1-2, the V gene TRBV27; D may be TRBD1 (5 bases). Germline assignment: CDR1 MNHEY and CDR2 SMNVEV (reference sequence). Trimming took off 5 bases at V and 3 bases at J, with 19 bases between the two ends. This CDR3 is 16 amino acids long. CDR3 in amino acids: CASSIFPGTGDYGYTF. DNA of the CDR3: TGTGCCAGCAGTATATTCCCGGGGACGGGAGACTATGGCTACACCTTC.

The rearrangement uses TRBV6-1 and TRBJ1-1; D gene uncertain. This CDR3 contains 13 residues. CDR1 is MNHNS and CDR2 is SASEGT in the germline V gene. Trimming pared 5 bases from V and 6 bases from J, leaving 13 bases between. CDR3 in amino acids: CASSFTEAAEAFF. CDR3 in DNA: TGTGCCAGCAGTTTCACAGAGGCCGCTGAAGCTTTCTTT.

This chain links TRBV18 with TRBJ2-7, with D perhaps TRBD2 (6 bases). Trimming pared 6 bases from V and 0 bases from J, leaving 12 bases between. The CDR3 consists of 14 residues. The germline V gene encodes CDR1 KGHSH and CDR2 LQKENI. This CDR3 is CASSLGGISYEQYF. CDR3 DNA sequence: TGTGCCAGCTCTCTCGGGGGAATCTCCTACGAGCAGTACTTC.

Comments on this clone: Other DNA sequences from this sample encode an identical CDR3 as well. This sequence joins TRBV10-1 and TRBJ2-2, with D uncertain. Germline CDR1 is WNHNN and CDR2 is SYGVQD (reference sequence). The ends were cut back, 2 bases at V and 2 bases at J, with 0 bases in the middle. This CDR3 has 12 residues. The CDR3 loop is CASSENTGELFF. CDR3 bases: TGCGCCAGCAGTGAGAACACCGGGGAGCTGTTTTTT.

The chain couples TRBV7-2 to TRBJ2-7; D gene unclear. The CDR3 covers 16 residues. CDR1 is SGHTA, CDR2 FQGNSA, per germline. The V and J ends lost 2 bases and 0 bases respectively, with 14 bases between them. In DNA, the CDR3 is TGTGCCAGCAGCTTATCTACCTTACTTAGCTCCTACGAGCAGTACTTC. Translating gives CASSLSTLLSSYEQYF.

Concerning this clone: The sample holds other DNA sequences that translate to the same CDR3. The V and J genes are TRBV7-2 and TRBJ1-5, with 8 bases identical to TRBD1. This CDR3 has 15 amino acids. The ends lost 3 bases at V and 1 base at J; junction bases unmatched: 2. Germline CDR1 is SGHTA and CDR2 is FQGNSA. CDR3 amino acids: CASSFTGGSNQPQHF. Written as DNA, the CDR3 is TGTGCCAGCAGCTTTACAGGGGGGAGCAATCAGCCCCAGCATTTT.

CDR3 nucleotide sequence: TGTGCCAGCAGTCCATCAGGGAATTTCTACGAGCAGTACTTC. This encodes CASSPSGNFYEQYF. The chain combines TRBV6-5 with TRBJ2-7; TRBD1 might be the D (5 bases). The CDR3 is 14 amino acids. Deletions cut 5 bases from V and 3 bases from J, with 14 bases between. Germline V gives CDR1 MNHEY, CDR2 SVGAGI.

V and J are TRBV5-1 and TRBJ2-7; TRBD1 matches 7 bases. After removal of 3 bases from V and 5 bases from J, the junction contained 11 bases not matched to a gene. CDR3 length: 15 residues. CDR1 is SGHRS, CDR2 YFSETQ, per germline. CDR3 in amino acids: CASSSPGQVGDEQYF. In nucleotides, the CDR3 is TGCGCCAGCAGCTCCCCCGGACAGGTGGGAGACGAGCAGTACTTC.

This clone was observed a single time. This chain's CDR3 is CASSFFTGSTYEQYF. CDR3 coding DNA: TGTGCCAGCAGCTTCTTTACAGGAAGTACCTACGAGCAGTACTTC. This chain connects TRBV7-8 to TRBJ2-7; D may be TRBD1 (5 bases). Germline V gene sequence: CDR1 SGHVS, CDR2 FQNEAQ. Trimming shortened V by 3 bases and J by 2 bases, and 14 bases separated the two germline ends. CDR3 size: 15 residues. Complete variable domain (other parts from reference TRBV7-8 and TRBJ2-7): GAGVSQSPRYKVAKRGQDVALRCDPISGHVSLFWYQQALGQGPEFLTYFQNEAQLDKSGLPSDRFFAERPEGSVSTLKIQRTQQEDSAVYLCASSFFTGSTYEQYFGPGTRLTVT.

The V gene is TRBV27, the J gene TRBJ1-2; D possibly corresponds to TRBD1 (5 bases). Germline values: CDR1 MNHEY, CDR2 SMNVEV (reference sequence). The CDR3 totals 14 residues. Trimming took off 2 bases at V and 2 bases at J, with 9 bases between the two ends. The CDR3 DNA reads TGTGCCAGCAGTTTAAACAGGCTGAACTATGGCTACACCTTC. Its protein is CASSLNRLNYGYTF.

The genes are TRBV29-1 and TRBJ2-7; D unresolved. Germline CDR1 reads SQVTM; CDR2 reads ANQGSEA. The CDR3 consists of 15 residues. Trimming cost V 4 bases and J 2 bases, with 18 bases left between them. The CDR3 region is CSVVPRSDLAYEQYF. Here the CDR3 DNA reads TGCAGCGTTGTCCCCCGCTCCGACCTCGCCTACGAGCAGTACTTC.

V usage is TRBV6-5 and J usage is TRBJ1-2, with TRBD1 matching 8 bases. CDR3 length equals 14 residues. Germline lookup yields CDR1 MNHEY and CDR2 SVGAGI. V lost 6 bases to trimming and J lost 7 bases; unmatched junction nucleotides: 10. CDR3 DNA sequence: TGTGCCAGCAGCCGAGGACAGGGTGACTCTGGCTACACCTTC. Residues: CASSRGQGDSGYTF.

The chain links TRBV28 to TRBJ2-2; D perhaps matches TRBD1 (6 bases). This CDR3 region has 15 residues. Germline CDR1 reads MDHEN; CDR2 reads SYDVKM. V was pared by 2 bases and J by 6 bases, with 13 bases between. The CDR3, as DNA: TGTGCCAGCAGTTTAGGGGGCAGTTTCCCCGGGGAGCTGTTTTTT. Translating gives CASSLGGSFPGELFF.

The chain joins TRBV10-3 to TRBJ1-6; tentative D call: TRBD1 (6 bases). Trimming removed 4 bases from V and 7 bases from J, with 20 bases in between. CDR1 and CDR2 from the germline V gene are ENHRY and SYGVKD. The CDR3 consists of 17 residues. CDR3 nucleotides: TGTGCCATCAGTGGGGGGCCCGGGTCTAAGGGAAATTCACCCCTCCACTTT. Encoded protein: CAISGGPGSKGNSPLHF.

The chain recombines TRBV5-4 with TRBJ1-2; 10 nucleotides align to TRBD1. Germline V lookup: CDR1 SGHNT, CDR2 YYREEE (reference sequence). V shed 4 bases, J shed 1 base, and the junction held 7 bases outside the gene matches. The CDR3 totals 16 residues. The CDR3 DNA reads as TGTGCCAGCAGCCCTGGGACAGGGGCGAATAACTATGGCTACACCTTC. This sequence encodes CASSPGTGANNYGYTF.

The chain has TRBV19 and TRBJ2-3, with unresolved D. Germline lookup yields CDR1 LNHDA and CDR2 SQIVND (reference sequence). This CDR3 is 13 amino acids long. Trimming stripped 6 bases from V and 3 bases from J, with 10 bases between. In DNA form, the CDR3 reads TGTGCCAGTAGGGATAGCCTAACAGATACGCAGTATTTT. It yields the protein CASRDSLTDTQYF.

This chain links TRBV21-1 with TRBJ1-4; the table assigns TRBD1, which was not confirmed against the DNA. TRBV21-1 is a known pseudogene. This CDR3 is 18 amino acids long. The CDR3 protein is CASSKGGTGRDLNEKLFF. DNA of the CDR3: TGTGCCAGCAGCAAAGGTGGGACAGGGAGGGACCTAAACGAAAAACTGTTTTTT.

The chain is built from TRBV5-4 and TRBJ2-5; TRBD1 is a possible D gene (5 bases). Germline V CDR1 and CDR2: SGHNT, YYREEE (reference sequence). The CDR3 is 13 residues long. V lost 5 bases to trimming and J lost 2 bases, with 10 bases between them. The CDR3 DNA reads TGTGCCAGCAGTGGACAACCTCAAGAGACCCAGTACTTC. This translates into CASSGQPQETQYF. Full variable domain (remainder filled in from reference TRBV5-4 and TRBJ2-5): ETGVTQSPTHLIKTRGQQVTLRCSSQSGHNTVSWYQQALGQGPQFIFQYYREEENGRGNFPPRFSGLQFPNYSSELNVNALELDDSALYLCASSGQPQETQYFGPGTRLLVL.

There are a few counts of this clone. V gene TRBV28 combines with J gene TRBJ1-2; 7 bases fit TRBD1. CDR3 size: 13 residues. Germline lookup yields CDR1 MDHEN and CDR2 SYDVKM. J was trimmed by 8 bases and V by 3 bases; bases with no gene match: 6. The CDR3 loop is CASSFRDRRGYTF. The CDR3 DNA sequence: TGTGCCAGCAGTTTCCGGGACAGAAGGGGCTACACCTTC.

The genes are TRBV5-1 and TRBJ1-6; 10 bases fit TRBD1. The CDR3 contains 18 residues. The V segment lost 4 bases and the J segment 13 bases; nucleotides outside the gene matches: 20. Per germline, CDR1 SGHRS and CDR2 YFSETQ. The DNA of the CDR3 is TGCGCCAGCAGCCCAATCCCGGGACAGGGGAATTCAATATCCCCCCTCCACTTT. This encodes CASSPIPGQGNSISPLHF.

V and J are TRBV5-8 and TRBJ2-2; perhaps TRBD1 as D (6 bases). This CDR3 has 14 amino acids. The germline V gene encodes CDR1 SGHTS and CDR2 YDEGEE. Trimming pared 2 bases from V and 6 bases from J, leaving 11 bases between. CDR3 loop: CASSFGTPAGELFF. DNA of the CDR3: TGTGCCAGCAGCTTCGGGACACCCGCCGGGGAGCTGTTTTTT.

The CDR3, as DNA: TGTGCCAGCAGCCGCCGGGACGGTTACAATGAGCAGTTCTTC. This translates into CASSRRDGYNEQFF. The V call is TRBV5-4, the J call TRBJ2-1, with D perhaps given as TRBD1 or TRBD2 (5 bases each). The CDR3 extends over 14 amino acids. V lost 4 bases, J lost 4 bases, and 12 bases lay in between. The germline V gene encodes CDR1 SGHNT and CDR2 YYREEE (reference sequence).